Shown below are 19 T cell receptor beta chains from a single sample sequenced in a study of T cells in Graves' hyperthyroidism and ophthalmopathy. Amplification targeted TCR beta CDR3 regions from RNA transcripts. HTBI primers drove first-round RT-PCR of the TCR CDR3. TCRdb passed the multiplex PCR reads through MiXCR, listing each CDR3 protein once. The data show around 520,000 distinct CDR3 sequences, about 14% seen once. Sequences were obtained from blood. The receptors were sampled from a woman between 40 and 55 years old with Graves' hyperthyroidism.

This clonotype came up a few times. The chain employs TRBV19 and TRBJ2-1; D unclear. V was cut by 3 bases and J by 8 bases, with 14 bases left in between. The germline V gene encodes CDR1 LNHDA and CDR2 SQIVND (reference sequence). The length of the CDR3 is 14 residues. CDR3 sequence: CASSMTLPWDEQFF. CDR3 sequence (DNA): TGTGCCAGTAGTATGACGCTACCGTGGGATGAGCAGTTCTTC.

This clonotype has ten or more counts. The CDR3 reads CASSQKATSGSDTQYF. Here the CDR3 DNA reads TGTGCCAGCAGCCAGAAGGCCACTAGCGGGAGCGATACGCAGTATTTT. The V gene is TRBV7-2, the J gene TRBJ2-3; 11 bases match TRBD2. V lost 5 bases, J lost 6 bases, and 10 bases stayed unmatched. Germline V gene sequence: CDR1 SGHTA, CDR2 FQGNSA. CDR3 length: 16 amino acids.

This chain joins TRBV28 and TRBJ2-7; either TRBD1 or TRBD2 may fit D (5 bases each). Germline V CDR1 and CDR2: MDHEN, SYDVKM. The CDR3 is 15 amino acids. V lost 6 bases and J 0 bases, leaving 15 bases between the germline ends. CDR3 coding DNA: TGTGCCAGCAGCCGGGGTGGGACCCTCTCCTACGAGCAGTACTTC. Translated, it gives CASSRGGTLSYEQYF. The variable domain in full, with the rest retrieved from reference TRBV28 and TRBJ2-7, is DVKVTQSSRYLVKRTGEKVFLECVQDMDHENMFWYRQDPGLGLRLIYFSYDVKMKEKGDIPEGYSVSREKKERFSLILESASTNQTSMYLCASSRGGTLSYEQYFGPGTRLTVT.

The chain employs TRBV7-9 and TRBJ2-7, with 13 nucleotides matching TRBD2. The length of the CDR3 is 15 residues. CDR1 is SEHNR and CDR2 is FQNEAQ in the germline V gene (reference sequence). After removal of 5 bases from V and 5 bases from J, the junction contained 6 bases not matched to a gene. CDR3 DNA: TGTGCCAGCAGCCCCGGACTAGCGGGAGATAACGAGCAGTACTTC. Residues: CASSPGLAGDNEQYF.

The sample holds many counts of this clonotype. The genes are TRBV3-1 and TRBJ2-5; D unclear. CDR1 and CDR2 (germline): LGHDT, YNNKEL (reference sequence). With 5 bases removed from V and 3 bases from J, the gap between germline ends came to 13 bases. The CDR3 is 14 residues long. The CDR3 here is CASSLRTQKETQYF. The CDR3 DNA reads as TGTGCCAGCAGCTTAAGGACGCAAAAAGAGACCCAGTACTTC.

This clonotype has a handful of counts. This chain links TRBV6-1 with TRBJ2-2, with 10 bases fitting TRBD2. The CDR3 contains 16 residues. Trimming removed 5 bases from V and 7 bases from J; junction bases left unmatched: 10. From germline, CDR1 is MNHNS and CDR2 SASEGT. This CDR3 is CASSPSSGSFGGELFF. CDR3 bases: TGTGCCAGCAGTCCCTCTAGCGGGAGTTTCGGCGGGGAGCTGTTTTTT.

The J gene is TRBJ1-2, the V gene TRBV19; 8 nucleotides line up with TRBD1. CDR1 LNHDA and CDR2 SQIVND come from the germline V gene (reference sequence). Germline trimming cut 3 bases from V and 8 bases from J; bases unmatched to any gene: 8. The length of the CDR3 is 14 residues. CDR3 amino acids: CASSIRAGGAGYTF. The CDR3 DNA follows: TGTGCCAGTAGTATTCGGGCAGGGGGCGCGGGCTACACCTTC.

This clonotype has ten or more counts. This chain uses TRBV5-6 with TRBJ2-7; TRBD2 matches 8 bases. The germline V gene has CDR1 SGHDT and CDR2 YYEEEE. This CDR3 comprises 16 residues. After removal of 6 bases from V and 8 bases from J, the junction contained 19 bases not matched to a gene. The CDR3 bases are TGTGCCAGCAAGTCTTGGAGTCATGCGGCGGGAGGCCAGCAGTACTTC. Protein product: CASKSWSHAAGGQQYF. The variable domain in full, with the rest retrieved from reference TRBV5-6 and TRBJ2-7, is DAGVTQSPTHLIKTRGQQVTLRCSPKSGHDTVSWYQQALGQGPQFIFQYYEEEERQRGNFPDRFSGHQFPNYSSELNVNALLLGDSALYLCASKSWSHAAGGQQYFGPGTRLTVT.

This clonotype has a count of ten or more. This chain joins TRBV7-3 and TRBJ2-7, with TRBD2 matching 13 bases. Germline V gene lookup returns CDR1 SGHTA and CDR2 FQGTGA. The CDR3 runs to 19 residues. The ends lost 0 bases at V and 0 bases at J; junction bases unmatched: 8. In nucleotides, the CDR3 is TGTGCCAGCAGCTTAACGGGCGGGACTAGCGGGAAAAGCTCCTACGAGCAGTACTTC. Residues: CASSLTGGTSGKSSYEQYF.

The CDR3 reads CASSLGVGGGEQFF. Written as DNA, the CDR3 is TGTGCCAGCAGCTTAGGGGTTGGTGGGGGTGAGCAGTTCTTC. The V and J genes are TRBV11-3 and TRBJ2-1, with D perhaps being TRBD1 or TRBD2 (5 bases each). The CDR3 is 14 residues long. CDR1 and CDR2 (germline): SGHNT, YENEEA. V shed 1 base and J shed 9 bases, with 13 bases lying between them.

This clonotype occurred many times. The CDR3 bases are TGTGCCATCAGTACCGGGACGCAAAGTTCACCCCTCCACTTT. Encoded protein: CAISTGTQSSPLHF. V is TRBV10-3 and J is TRBJ1-6; D is perhaps TRBD1 (5 bases). The CDR3 has 14 residues. With 5 bases removed from V and 9 bases from J, the gap between germline ends came to 14 bases. CDR1 is ENHRY and CDR2 is SYGVKD in the germline V gene.

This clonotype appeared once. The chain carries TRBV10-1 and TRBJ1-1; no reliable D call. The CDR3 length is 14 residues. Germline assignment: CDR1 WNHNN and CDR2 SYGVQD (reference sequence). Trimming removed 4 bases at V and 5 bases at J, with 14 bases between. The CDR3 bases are TGCGCCAGCAGTGGGAACCACCCTCCGACTGAAGCTTTCTTT. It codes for CASSGNHPPTEAFF.

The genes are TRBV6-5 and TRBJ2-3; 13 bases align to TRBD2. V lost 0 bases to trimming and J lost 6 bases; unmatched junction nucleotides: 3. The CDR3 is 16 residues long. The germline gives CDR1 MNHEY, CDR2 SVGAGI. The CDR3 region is CASSYSTSGRLDTQYF. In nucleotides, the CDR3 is TGTGCCAGCAGTTACTCGACTAGCGGGAGGTTGGATACGCAGTATTTT.

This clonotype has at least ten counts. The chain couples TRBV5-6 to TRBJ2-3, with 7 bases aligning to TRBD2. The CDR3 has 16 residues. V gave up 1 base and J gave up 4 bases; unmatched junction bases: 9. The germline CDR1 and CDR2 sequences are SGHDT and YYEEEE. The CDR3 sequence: CASSLFSGGRPDTQYF. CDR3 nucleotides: TGTGCCAGCAGCTTGTTTTCGGGAGGTCGGCCAGATACGCAGTATTTT.

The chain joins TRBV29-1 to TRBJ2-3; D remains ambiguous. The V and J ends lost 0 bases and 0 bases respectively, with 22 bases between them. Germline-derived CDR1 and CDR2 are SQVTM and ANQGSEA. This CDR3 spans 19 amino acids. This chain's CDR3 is CSVEDPSLLGSLSTDTQYF. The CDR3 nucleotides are TGCAGCGTTGAAGATCCATCCCTCCTCGGCAGCTTAAGCACAGATACGCAGTATTTT.

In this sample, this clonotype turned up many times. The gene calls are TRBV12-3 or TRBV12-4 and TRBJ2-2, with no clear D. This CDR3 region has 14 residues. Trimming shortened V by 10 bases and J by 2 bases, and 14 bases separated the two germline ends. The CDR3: CATHPGGNTGELFF. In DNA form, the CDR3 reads TGTGCCACCCACCCCGGTGGAAACACCGGGGAGCTGTTTTTT.

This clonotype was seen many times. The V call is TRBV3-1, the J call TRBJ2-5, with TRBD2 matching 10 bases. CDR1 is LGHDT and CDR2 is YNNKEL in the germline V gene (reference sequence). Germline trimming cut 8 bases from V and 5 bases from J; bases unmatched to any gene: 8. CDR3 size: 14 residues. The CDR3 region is CASVLAGGIETQYF. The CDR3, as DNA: TGTGCCAGCGTTTTAGCGGGAGGTATCGAGACCCAGTACTTC.

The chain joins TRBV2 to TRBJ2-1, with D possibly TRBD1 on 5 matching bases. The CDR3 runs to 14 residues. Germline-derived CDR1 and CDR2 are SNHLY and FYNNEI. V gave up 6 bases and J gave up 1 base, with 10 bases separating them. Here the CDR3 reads CASREQASYNEQFF. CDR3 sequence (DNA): TGTGCCAGCAGGGAACAGGCTTCCTACAATGAGCAGTTCTTC.

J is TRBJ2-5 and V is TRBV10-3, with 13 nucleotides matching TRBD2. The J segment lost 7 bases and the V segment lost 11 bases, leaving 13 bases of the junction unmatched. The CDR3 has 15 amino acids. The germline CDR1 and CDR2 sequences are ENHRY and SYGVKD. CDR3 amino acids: CAVQAGLAGEGTQYF. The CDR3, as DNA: TGTGCCGTCCAGGCCGGACTAGCGGGAGAGGGGACCCAGTACTTC.